This TCR beta chain appears in the sequencing data of a study of blood T cell repertoires in COVID-19. The data were produced by immunoSEQ multiplex PCR, yet TCRdb's version contains in-frame clones alone and is incomplete. This sample has around 130,000 clones, with approximately 90% found just once. The origin of this receptor is a man aged 45-60 years with active or convalescent COVID-19. Material for sequencing was peripheral blood.

Here the CDR3 DNA reads TGTGCCAGCAGCCACCGACTAGCGGGGGTGGTACTCAATGAGCAGTTCTTC. Protein: CASSHRLAGVVLNEQFF. The genes are TRBV2 and TRBJ2-1; 12 bases align to TRBD2. CDR1 is SNHLY and CDR2 is FYNNEI in the germline V gene. V lost 6 bases to trimming and J lost 6 bases; unmatched junction nucleotides: 12. The CDR3 has 17 amino acids.